The 27 T cell receptor beta chains given below trace back to one sample, sequenced in a study of blood T cells in healthy people across ages (dated by TCRdb to about 2015). The library was prepared using 5' RACE. The listed sequencing device is Illumina HiSeq 2500. A second PCR of about 6 to 12 cycles was run with a J-beta primer mix and a sample-barcoded 5' primer. TCRdb's own reprocessing of the public reads used fastp at Q25 and MiXCR and kept productive beta chains. Identical CDR3 protein sequences are pooled into one entry, listed with their most common genes and DNA. Present in this sample are 650,000 to 700,000 distinct CDR3 sequences, approximately 52% of which were seen just once. The ten largest clones take up roughly 13% of the sample. What was sequenced was blood. The source is a woman aged 80 or older in good health.

The sample holds a few counts of this clonotype. The chain carries TRBV5-8 and TRBJ2-5; D uncertain. CDR3 length equals 15 residues. CDR1 and CDR2 (germline): SGHTS, YDEGEE. V lost 2 bases and J 3 bases, leaving 14 bases between the germline ends. The CDR3 loop reads CASSFESWVKETQYF. As DNA, the CDR3 is TGTGCCAGCAGCTTTGAGTCCTGGGTGAAAGAGACCCAGTACTTC.

This clonotype was recorded many times. V and J are TRBV6-5 and TRBJ1-4, with TRBD1 as a possible D gene (6 bases). The V and J ends lost 0 bases and 14 bases respectively, with 16 bases between them. CDR3 length: 14 residues. The germline gives CDR1 MNHEY, CDR2 SVGAGI. The CDR3 nucleotides read TGTGCCAGCAGTTACTCGCAAGCCAGGGGCCGCCTGTTTTTT. Protein: CASSYSQARGRLFF.

Turning to this clonotype: A read error may be the cause here, since a much bigger clone is one base away. The chain employs TRBV28 and TRBJ1-6; no clear D gene. This CDR3 is 12 amino acids long. Trimming stripped 6 bases from V and 11 bases from J, with 11 bases between. Germline CDR1 reads MDHEN; CDR2 reads SYDVKM. CDR3 protein: CASSSTYPPLHF. The CDR3 coding sequence is TGTGCCAGCAGCTCTACGTACCCACCCCTCCACTTT.

The chain is built from TRBV7-2 and TRBJ2-3; no reliable D call. The CDR3 has 13 residues. V was shortened by 1 base and J by 4 bases, with 6 bases between the two germline ends. Germline CDR1 reads SGHTA; CDR2 reads FQGNSA. The CDR3 bases are TGTGCCAGCAGCTTAGGGGCTTCAGATACGCAGTATTTT. Its protein product is CASSLGASDTQYF.

This clonotype was picked up many times. The rearrangement uses TRBV28 and TRBJ2-7; D is possibly TRBD1 (6 bases). V lost 10 bases to trimming and J lost 1 base, with 17 bases between them. The CDR3 loop spans 14 amino acids. Germline V lookup: CDR1 MDHEN, CDR2 SYDVKM. The CDR3 region is CATNSRGQSYEQYF. CDR3 in DNA: TGTGCCACCAATTCCAGGGGTCAGTCCTACGAGCAGTACTTC.

The count of this clonotype is one. The rearrangement joins TRBV29-1 to TRBJ2-4; 9 nucleotides agree with TRBD1. V shed 7 bases, J shed 0 bases, and the junction held 10 bases outside the gene matches. Per the germline V gene, CDR1 is SQVTM and CDR2 is ANQGSEA. This CDR3 contains 16 residues. This CDR3 is CSAEGGQGLAKNIQYF. The CDR3 DNA follows: TGCAGCGCCGAAGGGGGACAGGGCCTAGCCAAAAACATTCAGTACTTC.

J is TRBJ2-1 and V is TRBV9, with TRBD1 identical over 7 bases. After removal of 4 bases from V and 0 bases from J, the junction contained 4 bases not matched to a gene. This CDR3 spans 15 amino acids. Germline-derived CDR1 and CDR2 are SGDLS and YYNGEE. The chain's CDR3 is CASSTRDSSYNEQFF. In DNA, the CDR3 is TGTGCCAGCAGCACACGGGACAGCTCCTACAATGAGCAGTTCTTC.

This clonotype was counted at least ten times. This chain links TRBV6-2 or TRBV6-3 with TRBJ2-7; 8 bases match TRBD1. V gave up 5 bases and J gave up 8 bases; unmatched junction bases: 8. Looked up from germline, CDR1 is MNHEY and CDR2 is SVGEGT. The CDR3 length is 13 residues. The CDR3 is CASSDEDRAQQYF. CDR3 bases: TGTGCCAGCAGTGACGAGGACAGGGCCCAGCAGTACTTC.

V is TRBV7-2 and J is TRBJ2-7; perhaps TRBD1 as D (6 bases). The germline V gene has CDR1 SGHTA and CDR2 FQGNSA. V lost 3 bases and J lost 10, with 19 bases in between. The CDR3 is 14 residues long. CDR3 coding DNA: TGTGCCAGCAGCTTCCGGGACACTCAAGAGGCCCAGTACTTC. Translated, it gives CASSFRDTQEAQYF.

This clonotype was seen a few times. The chain couples TRBV7-9 to TRBJ1-5; D is perhaps TRBD1 (5 bases). This CDR3 is built from 12 residues. CDR1 and CDR2 (germline): SEHNR, FQNEAQ (reference sequence). V lost 5 bases to trimming and J lost 9 bases, with 11 bases between them. The CDR3 DNA reads TGTGCCAGCAGCCGGGGGGGGAGGCCCCAGCATTTT. As protein: CASSRGGRPQHF. Complete variable domain (other parts from reference TRBV7-9 and TRBJ1-5): DTGVSQNPRHKITKRGQNVTFRCDPISEHNRLYWYRQTLGQGPEFLTYFQNEAQLEKSRLLSDRFSAERPKGSFSTLEIQRTEQGDSAMYLCASSRGGRPQHFGDGTRLSIL.

This clonotype showed up just once. It may be a read error: a sequence one base away is much more abundant. This chain joins TRBV6-2 or TRBV6-3 and TRBJ2-1; D is possibly TRBD1 (5 bases). V lost 8 bases and J lost 10, with 18 bases in between. Germline V CDR1 and CDR2: MNHEY, SVGEGT. There are 13 residues in the CDR3. CDR3 bases: TGTGCCAGCCAAGCACAGGAAATGGGCGAGCAGTTCTTC. It yields the protein CASQAQEMGEQFF.

The V and J genes are TRBV30 and TRBJ2-1; perhaps TRBD1 as D (6 bases). The V end was cut by 5 bases, the J end by 12 bases, with 17 bases between. CDR1 and CDR2 (germline): GTSNPN, SVGIG (reference sequence). There are 12 residues in the CDR3. For the CDR3, the DNA is TGTGCCTGGGACGGGACATACGGTGGGCAGTTCTTC. This translates into CAWDGTYGGQFF. Supplemented by reference TRBV30 and TRBJ2-1, the full variable domain reads SQTIHQWPATLVQPVGSPLSLECTVEGTSNPNLYWYRQAAGRGLQLLFYSVGIGQISSEVPQNLSASRPQDRQFILSSKKLLLSDSGFYLCAWDGTYGGQFFGPGTRLTVL.

The genes are TRBV20-1 and TRBJ2-7, with 11 nucleotides matching TRBD2. Germline assignment: CDR1 DFQATT and CDR2 SNEGSKA (reference sequence). This CDR3 contains 13 residues. For the CDR3, the DNA is TGCAGAGCCGGGACTAGCGGCGTTAGTGAGCAGTACTTC. Its protein product is CRAGTSGVSEQYF.

V and J are TRBV27 and TRBJ1-1; possible D gene TRBD1, 6 bases. Trimming stripped 8 bases from V and 8 bases from J, with 9 bases between. The CDR3 contains 10 residues. Germline lookup yields CDR1 MNHEY and CDR2 SMNVEV (reference sequence). The DNA for the CDR3 is TGTGCCAGCGGGGGGACAGAAGCTTTCTTT. This translates into CASGGTEAFF.

This chain uses TRBV5-1 with TRBJ2-1; TRBD2 matches 10 bases. J gave up 0 bases and V 5 bases, and 8 bases lay outside the gene matches. Germline loops: CDR1 SGHRS, CDR2 YFSETQ. The CDR3 is 17 residues long. The CDR3 spells CASRSFSGRSSYNEQFF. The DNA of the CDR3 is TGCGCCAGCAGATCGTTTAGCGGGAGGAGCTCCTACAATGAGCAGTTCTTC.

This clonotype was detected a few times. A much larger clone lies one base from this, so it may be a read error. The chain carries TRBV27 and TRBJ1-1; 10 bases match TRBD1. This CDR3 region has 17 residues. Germline assignment: CDR1 MNHEY and CDR2 SMNVEV (reference sequence). CDR3: CASSPLAGQGRDTEVFF. The CDR3 nucleotides read TGTGCCAGCAGTCCCTTAGCGGGACAGGGGAGAGACACTGAAGTTTTCTTT.

This clonotype came up many times. This chain joins TRBV11-1 and TRBJ2-1, with D maybe TRBD1 (5 bases). The V end lost 5 bases, the J end lost 1 base, and 15 bases lay between the germline ends. The CDR3 is made up of 16 amino acids. Germline V gene lookup returns CDR1 SGHAT and CDR2 FQDESV (reference sequence). The DNA of the CDR3 is TGTGCCAGCAGCCCCCTCGGGCAGGGATCCTACAATGAGCAGTTCTTC. It is translated as CASSPLGQGSYNEQFF.

The chain recombines TRBV6-5 with TRBJ2-7; the D is unclear. V lost 0 bases and J lost 2, with 11 bases in between. The length of the CDR3 is 15 residues. Germline V CDR1 and CDR2: MNHEY, SVGAGI. This CDR3 is CASSYSKRITYEQYF. The CDR3 nucleotides are TGTGCCAGCAGTTACTCGAAACGTATTACCTACGAGCAGTACTTC.

This clonotype has a handful of counts. The rearrangement links TRBV11-3 to TRBJ2-1; D gene ambiguous. The V end was cut by 4 bases, the J end by 5 bases, with 9 bases between. Germline CDR1 reads SGHNT; CDR2 reads YENEEA. The CDR3 consists of 13 residues. The CDR3 nucleotides are TGTGCCAGCAGCTCCGGAAGGAACAATGAGCAGTTCTTC. The encoded protein is CASSSGRNNEQFF. Drawing the rest from reference TRBV11-3 and TRBJ2-1, the complete variable domain is EAGVVQSPRYKIIEKKQPVAFWCNPISGHNTLYWYLQNLGQGPELLIRYENEEAVDDSQLPKDRFSAERLKGVDSTLKIQPAELGDSAVYLCASSSGRNNEQFFGPGTRLTVL.

In nucleotides, the CDR3 is TGTGCCGTCACAAGCAGGAGGAACAATGAGCAGTTCTTC. Translating gives CAVTSRRNNEQFF. This chain uses TRBV2 with TRBJ2-1; a weak D match, TRBD2 (5 bases). The V and J ends lost 11 bases and 5 bases respectively, with 16 bases between them. The germline CDR1 and CDR2 sequences are SNHLY and FYNNEI. The CDR3 has 13 residues.

There are many counts of this clonotype. V and J are TRBV9 and TRBJ2-1, with D perhaps TRBD2 (6 bases). Trimming left V 2 bases short and J 4 bases short, with 13 bases between. The germline gives CDR1 SGDLS, CDR2 YYNGEE. This CDR3 has 15 residues. The CDR3 DNA sequence: TGTGCCAGCAGCGTTAGCGGAGATGAATACAATGAGCAGTTCTTC. The encoded protein is CASSVSGDEYNEQFF.

V and J are TRBV7-2 and TRBJ1-3; no firm D call. The V and J ends lost 5 bases and 2 bases respectively, with 13 bases between them. There are 15 residues in the CDR3. Germline lookup yields CDR1 SGHTA and CDR2 FQGNSA. The CDR3 is CASSLHPKAGNTIYF. Here the CDR3 DNA reads TGTGCCAGCAGCCTTCACCCGAAGGCTGGAAACACCATATATTTT. Drawing the rest from reference TRBV7-2 and TRBJ1-3, the complete variable domain is GAGVSQSPSNKVTEKGKDVELRCDPISGHTALYWYRQSLGQGLEFLIYFQGNSAPDKSGLPSDRFSAERTGGSVSTLTIQRTQQEDSAVYLCASSLHPKAGNTIYFGEGSWLTVV.

This clonotype was counted ten times or more. The rearrangement joins TRBV29-1 to TRBJ2-7; D may be TRBD1 or TRBD2 (6 bases each). This CDR3 has 13 residues. Germline V lookup: CDR1 SQVTM, CDR2 ANQGSEA. V dropped 2 bases and J dropped 9 bases, with 17 bases sitting between them. The DNA for the CDR3 is TGCAGCGTTGAAAGGGGGGAGGTCGTTGGGCAGTACTTC. Its protein is CSVERGEVVGQYF.

This clonotype turned up a few times. The V and J genes are TRBV4-2 and TRBJ2-1; TRBD2 might be the D (5 bases). This CDR3 has 14 amino acids. Between the trimmed V and J ends, which lost 6 bases and 0 bases, there was a span of 9 bases. Looked up from germline, CDR1 is LGHNA and CDR2 is YNFKEQ. CDR3 sequence (DNA): TGTGCCAGCAGTCCCGGGGACTCCTACAATGAGCAGTTCTTC. It codes for CASSPGDSYNEQFF.

The chain combines TRBV28 with TRBJ2-1; TRBD1 aligns across 8 bases. V lost 7 bases and J lost 9; bases outside the gene matches: 11. This CDR3 contains 14 residues. Germline V gene sequence: CDR1 MDHEN, CDR2 SYDVKM. CDR3 in DNA: TGTGCCAGCATCCCGGGACAGGCGCAGGCTGAGCAGTTCTTC. It is translated as CASIPGQAQAEQFF.

This clonotype was counted between two and nine times. The rearrangement links TRBV6-1 to TRBJ2-2, with D uncertain. Germline loops: CDR1 MNHNS, CDR2 SASEGT. CDR3 length equals 14 residues. The germline V and J ends were trimmed by 6 bases and 6 bases, with 14 bases remaining between them. CDR3 region: CASRVGRSAGELFF. In nucleotides, the CDR3 is TGTGCCAGCAGAGTAGGCAGGTCGGCCGGGGAGCTGTTTTTT.

The table lists this clonotype with many counts. V and J are TRBV27 and TRBJ2-7; D gene ambiguous. Germline assignment: CDR1 MNHEY and CDR2 SMNVEV (reference sequence). CDR3 length equals 12 residues. Trimming stripped 8 bases from V and 5 bases from J, with 13 bases between. In DNA, the CDR3 is TGTGCCAGCTCTCCCCTCACCAACGAGCAGTACTTC. Translating it yields CASSPLTNEQYF.